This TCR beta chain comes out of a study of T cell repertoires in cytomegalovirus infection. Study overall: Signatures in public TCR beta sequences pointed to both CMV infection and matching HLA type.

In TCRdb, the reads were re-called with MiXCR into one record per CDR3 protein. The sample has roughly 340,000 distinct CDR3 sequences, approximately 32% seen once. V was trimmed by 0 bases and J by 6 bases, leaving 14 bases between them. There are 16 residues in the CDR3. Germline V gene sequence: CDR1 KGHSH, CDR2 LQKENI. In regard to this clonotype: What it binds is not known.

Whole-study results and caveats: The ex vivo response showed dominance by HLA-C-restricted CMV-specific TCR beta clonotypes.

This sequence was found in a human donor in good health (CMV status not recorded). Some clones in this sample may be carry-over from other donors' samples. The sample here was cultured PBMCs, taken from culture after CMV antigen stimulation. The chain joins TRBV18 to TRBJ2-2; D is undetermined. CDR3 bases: TGTGCCAGCTCACCACCGATATCTTGGATGTCCGGGGAGCTGTTTTTT. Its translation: CASSPPISWMSGELFF. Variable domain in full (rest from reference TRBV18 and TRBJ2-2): NAGVMQNPRHLVRRRGQEARLRCSPMKGHSHVYWYRQLPEEGLKFMVYLQKENIIDESGMPKERFSAEFPKEGPSILRIQQVVRGDSAAYFCASSPPISWMSGELFFGEGSRLTVL.